This T cell receptor beta chain was documented in a study of cytomegalovirus exposure and HLA in healthy donors. Study overall: The use of the same platform for the 110 or so validation repertoires and the roughly 700 first-cohort repertoires was reported by a later analysis.

This clone occurred a few times. Its antigen is not known. Sequenced by immunoSEQ multiplex PCR; TCRdb stores in-frame clones only, minus some. The sample lists about 160,000 clones; 85% to 90% were seen once. This CDR3 is built from 14 residues. Germline trimming cut 5 bases from V and 1 base from J; bases unmatched to any gene: 3. CDR1 and CDR2 from the germline V gene are LNHDA and SQIVND (reference sequence). Study results and caveats: Some public TCRs appeared in many individuals, while most sequences were rare. Researchers catalogued some 160 TCR beta chains as cytomegalovirus-associated.

The sequence derives from a man aged 18 to 30 in good health and CMV-seronegative. The chain carries TRBV19 and TRBJ2-7; 9 bases match TRBD2. The sequencing sample was made of PBMCs. DNA of the CDR3: TGTGCCAGTAGTCCCCTAGCGGGATCCTACGAGCAGTACTTC. This translates into CASSPLAGSYEQYF.